The 28 T cell receptor beta chains given below trace back to one sample, sequenced in a study of shared clonotypes between healthy human individuals. This table comes from immunoSEQ multiplex PCR, and its TCRdb copy is limited to in-frame clones, with some not included. The table includes 2,500,000 or so clones, 80% to 95% detected once. The sample consisted of naive CD4+ T cells from PBMCs. The sample's subset: CD45RA+ positively selected. These receptors were collected from a man aged 18 to 29 in good health. Some clones in this sample may be carry-over from other donors' samples.

The chain has TRBV30 and TRBJ2-7, with D perhaps matching TRBD1 (5 bases). Germline assignment: CDR1 GTSNPN and CDR2 SVGIG (reference sequence). The CDR3 is made up of 14 amino acids. Deletions cut 0 bases from V and 2 bases from J, with 11 bases between. This chain's CDR3 is CAWSVLRDAYEQYF. The CDR3 coding sequence is TGTGCCTGGAGTGTACTCAGGGATGCCTACGAGCAGTACTTC.

J is TRBJ1-6 and V is TRBV5-1, with D uncertain. Germline assignment: CDR1 SGHRS and CDR2 YFSETQ. V gave up 0 bases and J gave up 1 base, with 11 bases separating them. The CDR3 has 17 residues. The CDR3 sequence is CASSLDSPRSYNSPLHF. The CDR3 DNA follows: TGCGCCAGCAGCTTGGATAGCCCTAGGTCCTATAATTCACCCCTCCACTTT.

The chain couples TRBV19 to TRBJ1-5, with TRBD1 as a possible D gene (5 bases). Per the germline V gene, CDR1 is LNHDA and CDR2 is SQIVND (reference sequence). The CDR3 is made up of 17 amino acids. With 7 bases removed from V and 2 bases from J, the gap between germline ends came to 21 bases. Written as DNA, the CDR3 is TGTGCCAGTAACTCAATAGGGGCAGGCGGAGGCAATCAGCCCCAGCATTTT. Amino acid sequence: CASNSIGAGGGNQPQHF. Full variable domain (remainder filled in from reference TRBV19 and TRBJ1-5): DGGITQSPKYLFRKEGQNVTLSCEQNLNHDAMYWYRQDPGQGLRLIYYSQIVNDFQKGDIAEGYSVSREKKESFPLTVTSAQKNPTAFYLCASNSIGAGGGNQPQHFGDGTRLSIL.

This clone occurred once. The chain combines TRBV4-3 with TRBJ2-2, with D possibly TRBD1 on 5 matching bases. Trimming stripped 0 bases from V and 1 base from J, with 9 bases between. The CDR3 contains 16 residues. Germline lookup yields CDR1 LGHNA and CDR2 YSLEER. This chain's CDR3 is CASSQEAGLNTGELFF. As DNA, the CDR3 is TGCGCCAGCAGCCAAGAGGCAGGGTTGAACACCGGGGAGCTGTTTTTT.

V gene TRBV5-1 combines with J gene TRBJ2-1; D might be TRBD1 or TRBD2, each matching 5 bases. The germline gives CDR1 SGHRS, CDR2 YFSETQ. This CDR3 is built from 11 residues. Trimming took off 3 bases at V and 9 bases at J, with 7 bases between the two ends. In nucleotides, the CDR3 is TGCGCCAGCAGCTGGGGGACTGAGCAGTTCTTC. This sequence encodes CASSWGTEQFF.

The chain couples TRBV10-3 to TRBJ2-7, with 11 bases matching TRBD2. V was clipped by 11 bases and J by 1 base; unmatched bases: 4. The CDR3 has 13 residues. CDR1 is ENHRY, CDR2 SYGVKD, per germline. The CDR3 here is CAAGLAASYEQYF. Written as DNA, the CDR3 is TGTGCCGCGGGACTAGCGGCTTCCTACGAGCAGTACTTC.

Comments on this clone: At the DNA level, this CDR3 is encoded by other sequences in the same sample as well. This sequence joins TRBV7-2 and TRBJ2-1; D unclear. In germline, CDR1 is SGHTA, CDR2 FQGNSA. The CDR3 consists of 15 residues. The germline V and J ends were trimmed by 0 bases and 0 bases, with 6 bases remaining between them. The CDR3 here is CASSLARSSYNEQFF. CDR3 bases: TGTGCCAGCAGCTTAGCGCGTAGCTCCTACAATGAGCAGTTCTTC. The full variable domain, rest sourced from reference TRBV7-2 and TRBJ2-1, is GAGVSQSPSNKVTEKGKDVELRCDPISGHTALYWYRQSLGQGLEFLIYFQGNSAPDKSGLPSDRFSAERTGGSVSTLTIQRTQQEDSAVYLCASSLARSSYNEQFFGPGTRLTVL.

The sample holds one count of this clone. The rearrangement uses TRBV6-5 and TRBJ2-5, with a possible D match to TRBD1 (6 bases). Looked up from germline, CDR1 is MNHEY and CDR2 is SVGAGI. V gave up 4 bases and J gave up 5 bases, with 14 bases separating them. The CDR3 runs 14 residues. CDR3 DNA sequence: TGTGCCAGCAGTTTTAGGGGGAATGGGGAGACCCAGTACTTC. Encoded protein: CASSFRGNGETQYF.

J is TRBJ2-7 and V is TRBV14; 7 bases agree with TRBD1. The CDR3 sequence is 16 residues long. V lost 4 bases, J lost 3 bases, and 12 bases stayed unmatched. CDR1 SGHDN and CDR2 FVKESK come from the germline V gene. The chain's CDR3 is CASSPNIRTGIYEQYF. Here the CDR3 DNA reads TGTGCCAGCAGCCCGAACATCAGGACAGGAATCTACGAGCAGTACTTC.

The CDR3 spells CASRPPRDQTTGELFF. The DNA of the CDR3 is TGCGCCAGCAGACCTCCCCGGGACCAGACCACCGGGGAGCTGTTTTTT. This chain uses TRBV5-1 with TRBJ2-2; TRBD1 or TRBD2 may be the D gene (5 bases each). This CDR3 comprises 16 residues. Trimming pared 5 bases from V and 4 bases from J, leaving 18 bases between. CDR1 and CDR2 from the germline V gene are SGHRS and YFSETQ.

This clone appeared a single time. The J gene is TRBJ1-1, the V gene TRBV28; D perhaps matches TRBD1 (5 bases). This CDR3 has 13 residues. Germline CDR1 MDHEN, CDR2 SYDVKM. V lost 2 bases, J lost 6 bases, and 10 bases lay in between. DNA of the CDR3: TGTGCCAGCAGTTTAGGGGGTATGCCTGAAGCTTTCTTT. This gives the protein CASSLGGMPEAFF. Drawing the rest from reference TRBV28 and TRBJ1-1, the complete variable domain is DVKVTQSSRYLVKRTGEKVFLECVQDMDHENMFWYRQDPGLGLRLIYFSYDVKMKEKGDIPEGYSVSREKKERFSLILESASTNQTSMYLCASSLGGMPEAFFGQGTRLTVV.

The CDR3 nucleotides read TGTGCCAGCAGTAAGGACGGGAAAAACACCATATATTTT. It yields the protein CASSKDGKNTIYF. J is TRBJ1-3 and V is TRBV6-1; no definite D call. This CDR3 is built from 13 residues. The germline gives CDR1 MNHNS, CDR2 SASEGT. V was trimmed by 5 bases and J by 6 bases, leaving 11 bases between them.

V is TRBV7-8 and J is TRBJ2-7; D is unclear. Trimming took off 5 bases at V and 6 bases at J, with 17 bases between the two ends. The CDR3 length is 14 residues. Germline CDR1 is SGHVS and CDR2 is FQNEAQ. The CDR3 sequence: CASSLRSRLGEQYF. The CDR3 nucleotides are TGTGCCAGCAGCCTCCGTTCTCGGCTTGGCGAGCAGTACTTC. The complete variable domain, with remaining parts taken from reference TRBV7-8 and TRBJ2-7, reads GAGVSQSPRYKVAKRGQDVALRCDPISGHVSLFWYQQALGQGPEFLTYFQNEAQLDKSGLPSDRFFAERPEGSVSTLKIQRTQQEDSAVYLCASSLRSRLGEQYFGPGTRLTVT.

The V and J genes are TRBV29-1 and TRBJ2-1; D is undetermined. The germline gives CDR1 SQVTM, CDR2 ANQGSEA. The V and J ends lost 1 base and 0 bases respectively, with 7 bases between them. The CDR3 is 14 amino acids. The CDR3 nucleotides are TGCAGCGTTGAAGGAGGAAACTCCTACAATGAGCAGTTCTTC. This encodes CSVEGGNSYNEQFF.

The chain links TRBV5-1 to TRBJ2-3; D is unclear. V lost 0 bases and J lost 4, with 15 bases in between. From germline, CDR1 is SGHRS and CDR2 YFSETQ. This CDR3 has 16 residues. CDR3 in DNA: TGCGCCAGCAGCTTGGCCCTACTTGGTGGGCCAGATACGCAGTATTTT. Amino acids: CASSLALLGGPDTQYF.

The chain couples TRBV27 to TRBJ2-1, with D possibly being TRBD1 (6 bases). The CDR3 extends over 13 amino acids. CDR1 MNHEY and CDR2 SMNVEV come from the germline V gene (reference sequence). V was pared by 7 bases and J by 6 bases, with 13 bases between. Here the CDR3 reads CASNYQGSNEQFF. The CDR3 nucleotides are TGTGCCAGCAATTACCAGGGGAGCAATGAGCAGTTCTTC.

The chain has TRBV29-1 and TRBJ2-5; the match to TRBD1 covers 7 bases. The CDR3 has 13 residues. Per the germline V gene, CDR1 is SQVTM and CDR2 is ANQGSEA. J lost 9 bases, V lost 4 bases, and 11 bases had no gene match. The CDR3 loop reads CSVGGQWAVAQYF. CDR3 bases: TGCAGCGTTGGGGGACAGTGGGCCGTGGCCCAGTACTTC.

The chain joins TRBV9 to TRBJ2-7; no definite D call. CDR1 is SGDLS and CDR2 is YYNGEE in the germline V gene. Trimming shortened V by 0 bases and J by 2 bases, and 9 bases separated the two germline ends. There are 14 residues in the CDR3. The DNA of the CDR3 is TGTGCCAGCAGCGTAGCTCGACTTACCTACGAGCAGTACTTC. Residues: CASSVARLTYEQYF.

This chain joins TRBV2 and TRBJ1-3; a weak D match, TRBD1 (5 bases). Germline CDR1 reads SNHLY; CDR2 reads FYNNEI. The CDR3 runs to 15 residues. V was clipped by 3 bases and J by 8 bases, with 17 bases between them. CDR3 coding DNA: TGTGCCAGCAGTGAGGACCGGTACAAAGGGGACACCATATATTTT. This codes for CASSEDRYKGDTIYF.

V is TRBV7-2 and J is TRBJ1-6, with D perhaps TRBD1 (5 bases). The V end was cut by 3 bases, the J end by 7 bases, with 16 bases between. CDR1 is SGHTA and CDR2 is FQGNSA in the germline V gene. CDR3 length: 16 amino acids. The CDR3 nucleotides are TGTGCCAGCAGCTTCGGGACTACACCAGCCAATTCACCCCTCCACTTT. Protein: CASSFGTTPANSPLHF.

The gene calls are TRBV5-1 and TRBJ2-1, with 13 bases aligning to TRBD2. Germline V lookup: CDR1 SGHRS, CDR2 YFSETQ. V was clipped by 6 bases and J by 6 bases; unmatched bases: 6. CDR3 length: 15 amino acids. DNA for the CDR3: TGCGCCAGCACCACACTAGCGGGAGGGGGCAATGAGCAGTTCTTC. This codes for CASTTLAGGGNEQFF. The variable domain in full, with the rest retrieved from reference TRBV5-1 and TRBJ2-1, is KAGVTQTPRYLIKTRGQQVTLSCSPISGHRSVSWYQQTPGQGLQFLFEYFSETQRNKGNFPGRFSGRQFSNSRSEMNVSTLELGDSALYLCASTTLAGGGNEQFFGPGTRLTVL.

Comment on this clone: The same CDR3 also results from other DNA sequences found in this sample. This rearrangement joins TRBV7-2 to TRBJ2-7, with 10 positions matching TRBD1. The CDR3 loop spans 15 amino acids. V lost 0 bases, J lost 2 bases, and 1 base stayed unmatched. In germline, CDR1 is SGHTA, CDR2 FQGNSA. This chain's CDR3 is CASSLAGTGAYEQYF. The CDR3 nucleotides read TGTGCCAGCAGCTTAGCCGGGACAGGGGCCTACGAGCAGTACTTC.

This sequence joins TRBV2 and TRBJ1-5; D call uncertain. Germline V gene sequence: CDR1 SNHLY, CDR2 FYNNEI. This CDR3 has 14 residues. Trimming removed 2 bases at V and 5 bases at J, with 10 bases between. The CDR3 bases are TGTGCCAGCAGTGAAACGGCACAATATCAGCCCCAGCATTTT. This codes for CASSETAQYQPQHF.

The rearrangement uses TRBV28 and TRBJ1-6; D gene unclear. Trimming cost V 5 bases and J 3 bases, with 11 bases left between them. The CDR3 is 15 residues long. Germline V gives CDR1 MDHEN, CDR2 SYDVKM. As DNA, the CDR3 is TGTGCCAGCAGTCCCTCGGGAATCTATAATTCACCCCTCCACTTT. It encodes CASSPSGIYNSPLHF.

This clone was detected once. V is TRBV2 and J is TRBJ2-1; 9 bases fit TRBD1. With V trimmed by 6 bases and J by 0 bases, 3 bases remained unmatched. Germline V CDR1 and CDR2: SNHLY, FYNNEI. The CDR3 has 15 residues. CDR3 in amino acids: CASRTGGPSYNEQFF. The CDR3 region has the DNA TGTGCCAGCAGAACAGGGGGCCCCTCCTACAATGAGCAGTTCTTC.

The chain carries TRBV7-6 and TRBJ2-5, with 8 bases matching TRBD2. This CDR3 contains 16 residues. V trimming: 3 bases; J trimming: 5 bases; junction bases outside the gene matches: 11. Germline CDR1 is SGHVS and CDR2 is FNYEAQ. CDR3 bases: TGTGCCAGCAGCTTTACTAGCGGAACTCTGGGGGAGACCCAGTACTTC. It translates to CASSFTSGTLGETQYF.

This clone appeared a single time. The V call is TRBV6-6, the J call TRBJ2-2; D perhaps matches TRBD1 (6 bases). The CDR3 extends over 15 amino acids. Trimming took off 7 bases at V and 2 bases at J, with 14 bases between the two ends. Per the germline V gene, CDR1 is MNHNY and CDR2 is SVGAGI (reference sequence). The CDR3 DNA reads as TGTGCCAGCACAAAAGGACAGTATAACACCGGGGAGCTGTTTTTT. This sequence encodes CASTKGQYNTGELFF.

The chain carries TRBV4-2 and TRBJ1-1; possibly TRBD1 for D (5 bases). The ends were cut back, 0 bases at V and 1 base at J, with 9 bases in the middle. CDR3 length equals 15 residues. Germline V gene sequence: CDR1 LGHNA, CDR2 YNFKEQ. CDR3 residues: CASSQDQGANTEAFF. The CDR3 region has the DNA TGTGCCAGCAGCCAAGATCAGGGAGCGAACACTGAAGCTTTCTTT.